Listed here is a single T cell receptor (beta chain). Its specificity is unknown. With V trimmed by 5 bases and J by 6 bases, 4 bases remained unmatched. The CDR3 has 13 amino acids. CDR1 is SGHDT, CDR2 YYEEEE, per germline. Only CD45RO-negative cells positively selected for CCR7 counted as naive CD8 cells, so terminally differentiated effector memory CD45RA+ cells were excluded. The data belong to a study of shared clonotypes between healthy human individuals. Findings and limits, study-wide: Only blood underwent sampling, and tissue repertoires likely differ. Larger richness was generally estimated for naive than memory subsets.

In the source study's methods: ImmunoSEQ sequences covered only the junction and lacked quality scores; filtering therefore differed. Sequenced by immunoSEQ multiplex PCR; TCRdb stores in-frame clones only, minus some. V and J calls and clone size are given by that table; D and trimming were obtained from the DNA. The sample includes fewer than 1 million clones, 95% to 97% seen only once; the top ten take about 0.25%. Sequencing used naive CD8+ T cells sorted from blood. J is TRBJ1-4 and V is TRBV5-6; 7 nucleotides match TRBD1. The source is a man aged 30 to 39 in good health. The CDR3 sequence is CASSSGTDEKLFF. As DNA, the CDR3 is TGTGCCAGCAGTTCCGGGACAGATGAAAAACTGTTTTTT.